The 30 T cell receptor beta chains reported below all come from one sample, sequenced in a study of PD-L1 blockade in urothelial cancer. Clones were sequenced by immunoSEQ multiplex PCR, and TCRdb holds only the in-frame ones, with some missing. This sample has about 74,000 clones; 90% occur once, and the top ten carry around 4.2%. The time point here: pretreatment peripheral blood. Sequenced material: PBMCs, taken around atezolizumab (anti-PD-L1) treatment. The receptors stem from a man between 70 and 80 years old with urothelial cancer.

V gene TRBV9 combines with J gene TRBJ1-2; no reliable D call. Per the germline V gene, CDR1 is SGDLS and CDR2 is YYNGEE. The V and J ends lost 0 bases and 1 base respectively, with 4 bases between them. The CDR3 is 13 amino acids. The CDR3 DNA sequence: TGTGCCAGCAGCGTAGACAGTAACTATGGCTACACCTTC. It is translated as CASSVDSNYGYTF.

The sample holds a few counts of this clone. The chain recombines TRBV30 with TRBJ1-1; 7 bases map to TRBD1. The V segment lost 3 bases and the J segment 4 bases; nucleotides outside the gene matches: 5. This CDR3 region has 13 residues. Germline CDR1 reads GTSNPN; CDR2 reads SVGIG (reference sequence). CDR3 loop: CAWSGQVGTEAFF. The CDR3 DNA follows: TGTGCCTGGAGCGGACAGGTGGGCACTGAAGCTTTCTTT.

This sequence joins TRBV5-8 and TRBJ1-5; 8 bases match TRBD1. The V gene's germline CDR1 is SGHTS and CDR2 YDEGEE. CDR3 size: 15 residues. V dropped 4 bases and J dropped 4; count of bases not matched to a gene: 7. The CDR3 DNA reads TGTGCCAGCAGCGTCGACCGGGACAGGAATCAGCCCCAGCATTTT. Its protein is CASSVDRDRNQPQHF.

The chain is built from TRBV27 and TRBJ2-1, with TRBD2 matching 7 bases. The germline V gene encodes CDR1 MNHEY and CDR2 SMNVEV (reference sequence). V shed 0 bases, J shed 4 bases, and the junction held 9 bases outside the gene matches. The CDR3 length is 17 residues. DNA of the CDR3: TGTGCCAGCAGTTTATCTAGGGCTAGCGGACAATACAATGAGCAGTTCTTC. It codes for CASSLSRASGQYNEQFF.

J is TRBJ2-1 and V is TRBV11-2, with D perhaps TRBD2 (5 bases). CDR1 is SGHAT and CDR2 is FQNNGV in the germline V gene. Deletions cut 3 bases from V and 0 bases from J, with 12 bases between. The CDR3 spans 16 residues. The DNA for the CDR3 is TGTGCCAGCAGCTTTGACGGGGAATACTCCTACAATGAGCAGTTCTTC. Protein sequence: CASSFDGEYSYNEQFF. The full variable domain, with the rest looked up from reference TRBV11-2 and TRBJ2-1, is EAGVAQSPRYKIIEKRQSVAFWCNPISGHATLYWYQQILGQGPKLLIQFQNNGVVDDSQLPKDRFSAERLKGVDSTLKIQPAKLEDSAVYLCASSFDGEYSYNEQFFGPGTRLTVL.

The chain uses TRBV9 and TRBJ1-1, with TRBD1 matching over 10 bases. With V trimmed by 0 bases and J by 10 bases, 18 bases remained unmatched. The length of the CDR3 is 18 residues. Germline V gene lookup returns CDR1 SGDLS and CDR2 YYNGEE. The CDR3 reads CASSVGPDRGREQGSAFF. The DNA for the CDR3 is TGTGCCAGCAGCGTAGGCCCCGACAGGGGGCGCGAACAGGGCTCAGCTTTCTTT.

The chain employs TRBV30 and TRBJ1-1; no reliable D call. The CDR3 consists of 14 residues. V lost 1 base and J 7 bases, leaving 16 bases between the germline ends. CDR1 GTSNPN and CDR2 SVGIG come from the germline V gene (reference sequence). The CDR3 DNA is TGTGCCTGGAGTGGGACCCTTTCTAGCAATGAAGCTTTCTTT. This codes for CAWSGTLSSNEAFF.

This clone has only a few counts. CDR3 sequence: CASSSRGRGTGYGYTF. CDR3 nucleotides: TGTGCCAGCAGTTCAAGGGGCAGGGGCACGGGCTATGGCTACACCTTC. This chain connects TRBV28 to TRBJ1-2, with D maybe TRBD1 (6 bases). V was clipped by 4 bases and J by 4 bases, with 19 bases between them. The V gene's germline CDR1 is MDHEN and CDR2 SYDVKM. The CDR3 length is 16 residues.

This chain uses TRBV6-5 with TRBJ1-2; tentative D call: TRBD1 (5 bases). Trimming took 8 bases from V and 3 from J, leaving 13 bases between them. This CDR3 is built from 13 residues. Germline CDR1 reads MNHEY; CDR2 reads SVGAGI. In DNA form, the CDR3 reads TGTGCCAGCCACAGTGGGGCCTACTATGGCTACACCTTC. This translates into CASHSGAYYGYTF.

The genes are TRBV11-2 and TRBJ2-5, with 12 bases aligning to TRBD1. Trimming at V came to 6 bases and at J to 4 bases, leaving 6 bases not matched to a gene. The germline V gene encodes CDR1 SGHAT and CDR2 FQNNGV. This CDR3 contains 15 residues. CDR3 residues: CASRRGQGAIETQYF. In DNA, the CDR3 is TGTGCCAGCAGGAGGGGACAGGGGGCGATAGAGACCCAGTACTTC.

The sample holds a few counts of this clone. The V gene is TRBV9, the J gene TRBJ1-2; tentative D call: TRBD1 (5 bases). The germline CDR1 and CDR2 sequences are SGDLS and YYNGEE. Trimming pared 1 base from V and 6 bases from J, leaving 13 bases between. The CDR3 spans 14 residues. CDR3 sequence reads: CASSVRAREDGYTF. The CDR3 nucleotides are TGTGCCAGCAGCGTACGTGCCAGGGAGGATGGCTACACCTTC.

Comment on this clone: The CDR3 carries no conserved terminal phenylalanine or tryptophan, so it likely arises from a read error. No DNA is shown, since the ends of the CDR3 on it are uncertain; the CDR3 is the one TCRdb lists. V gene TRBV5-4 combines with J gene TRBJ2-3; the DNA was not used to check the table's D call, TRBD2. 12 amino acids form the CDR3, both terminal residues included. CDR1 is SGHNT and CDR2 is YYREEE in the germline V gene (reference sequence). The CDR3 sequence is CASSWAGTSGET.

This clone occurred many times. V is TRBV5-5 and J is TRBJ1-2, with D tentatively TRBD1 (6 bases). The CDR3 sequence is 14 residues long. Trimming removed 3 bases at V and 7 bases at J, with 16 bases between. CDR1 and CDR2 from the germline V gene are SGHKS and YYEKEE (reference sequence). CDR3 sequence reads: CASSYGGRSLGYTF. For the CDR3, the DNA is TGTGCCAGCAGCTACGGGGGGCGCAGCCTTGGCTACACCTTC.

The chain combines TRBV7-8 with TRBJ2-7, with 9 nucleotides matching TRBD1. V lost 2 bases and J lost 2; bases outside the gene matches: 4. Germline V gene lookup returns CDR1 SGHVS and CDR2 FQNEAQ. The CDR3 runs to 15 residues. DNA of the CDR3: TGTGCCAGCAGCTTACTAGGACAGGGGACCTACGAGCAGTACTTC. Its protein is CASSLLGQGTYEQYF.

The sample holds one count of this clone. The V call is TRBV27, the J call TRBJ2-7; possibly TRBD1 for D (6 bases). The CDR3 is 14 amino acids. The ends were cut back, 0 bases at V and 6 bases at J, with 12 bases in the middle. Germline CDR1 and CDR2: MNHEY and SMNVEV (reference sequence). CDR3 in amino acids: CASSLSDSLCEQYF. CDR3 nucleotides: TGTGCCAGCAGTTTATCGGACAGTCTCTGCGAGCAGTACTTC.

The chain is built from TRBV5-1 and TRBJ2-7; TRBD2 matches 7 bases. The CDR3 extends over 15 amino acids. Trimming cost V 0 bases and J 5 bases; bases outside gene matches: 8. CDR1 is SGHRS and CDR2 is YFSETQ in the germline V gene. The CDR3 nucleotides read TGCGCCAGCAGCTTGGCTGGGGCTAGCGGCGACGAGCAGTACTTC. Translated: CASSLAGASGDEQYF.

The chain uses TRBV4-1 and TRBJ1-4; perhaps TRBD1 as D (6 bases). The CDR3 is 16 amino acids. Looked up from germline, CDR1 is MGHRA and CDR2 is YSYEKL. V gave up 2 bases and J gave up 4 bases, with 14 bases separating them. The CDR3 DNA reads as TGCGCCAGCAGCCAAAGAGGACAGACTGTTAATGAAAAACTGTTTTTT. This encodes CASSQRGQTVNEKLFF.

The chain recombines TRBV5-1 with TRBJ2-5; 10 bases are a match to TRBD2. The junction had 7 bases not matched to a gene; V was cut back by 0 bases and J by 5 bases. The CDR3 is 16 amino acids. Germline lookup yields CDR1 SGHRS and CDR2 YFSETQ. CDR3 nucleotides: TGCGCCAGCAGCTTGGATCTAGCGGGAGATGGCGAGACCCAGTACTTC. Amino acids: CASSLDLAGDGETQYF.

The chain links TRBV6-5 to TRBJ2-2, with D perhaps TRBD1 (6 bases). V gave up 6 bases and J gave up 4 bases, with 15 bases separating them. Germline assignment: CDR1 MNHEY and CDR2 SVGAGI. This CDR3 is built from 15 residues. The CDR3 loop reads CASSHTGTGTGELFF. The CDR3 DNA reads TGTGCCAGCAGCCATACAGGGACGGGCACCGGGGAGCTGTTTTTT.

The chain employs TRBV19 and TRBJ1-2; 10 bases are a match to TRBD1. This CDR3 comprises 16 residues. Trimming removed 3 bases from V and 6 bases from J; junction bases left unmatched: 10. Germline CDR1 LNHDA, CDR2 SQIVND (reference sequence). The CDR3 DNA reads as TGTGCCAGTAGTATGTGGTCGGGACAGGGGAGGAATGGCTACACCTTC. Amino acid sequence: CASSMWSGQGRNGYTF.

The J gene is TRBJ2-1, the V gene TRBV5-1, with 9 positions matching TRBD1. From germline, CDR1 is SGHRS and CDR2 YFSETQ. CDR3 length: 15 residues. Trimming at V came to 4 bases and at J to 4 bases, leaving 6 bases not matched to a gene. Here the CDR3 DNA reads TGCGCCAGCAGCCCTCCGGGACAGGGTTACAATGAGCAGTTCTTC. Its protein is CASSPPGQGYNEQFF.

The V and J genes are TRBV6-1 and TRBJ1-5, with D possibly TRBD1 on 6 matching bases. The CDR3 is 14 residues long. Germline V gene data show CDR1 as MNHNS and CDR2 as SASEGT. V dropped 2 bases and J dropped 6 bases, with 11 bases sitting between them. CDR3 nucleotide sequence: TGTGCCAGCAGTGAAAGGGGAGGGGGTCAGCCCCAGCATTTT. Its translation is CASSERGGGQPQHF.

The rearrangement uses TRBV19 and TRBJ1-5, with unresolved D. This CDR3 has 15 residues. Germline loops: CDR1 LNHDA, CDR2 SQIVND (reference sequence). The V end was cut by 5 bases, the J end by 4 bases, with 15 bases between. CDR3 nucleotides: TGTGCCAGTAGTGTGGAGGGTTCTCTAAATCAGCCCCAGCATTTT. Amino acids: CASSVEGSLNQPQHF.

V gene TRBV7-2 combines with J gene TRBJ1-5; D not certain. This CDR3 contains 15 residues. Germline CDR1 is SGHTA and CDR2 is FQGNSA. Trimming cost V 5 bases and J 1 base, with 12 bases left between them. The CDR3 loop reads CASSPDRRSNQPQHF. The DNA for the CDR3 is TGTGCCAGCAGCCCTGACCGGAGGAGCAATCAGCCCCAGCATTTT.

The chain combines TRBV19 with TRBJ1-5; D may be TRBD1 (6 bases). The CDR3 sequence is 12 residues long. Germline assignment: CDR1 LNHDA and CDR2 SQIVND (reference sequence). Trimming left V 9 bases short and J 4 bases short, with 10 bases between. The CDR3 spells CASSQGNQPQHF. The CDR3 nucleotides are TGTGCCAGCTCTCAGGGGAATCAGCCCCAGCATTTT.

The chain carries TRBV30 and TRBJ2-3; D ambiguous. The CDR3 consists of 11 residues. V lost 1 base to trimming and J lost 4 bases, with 3 bases between them. CDR1 is GTSNPN and CDR2 is SVGIG in the germline V gene (reference sequence). The CDR3 is CAWSGADTQYF. CDR3 bases: TGTGCCTGGAGTGGCGCAGATACGCAGTATTTT.

The chain has TRBV2 and TRBJ2-7; no definite D call. The germline gives CDR1 SNHLY, CDR2 FYNNEI. With 3 bases removed from V and 0 bases from J, the gap between germline ends came to 9 bases. This CDR3 has 14 residues. CDR3 protein: CASSEARSSYEQYF. The CDR3 coding sequence is TGTGCCAGCAGTGAGGCGCGGAGCTCCTACGAGCAGTACTTC.

This chain connects TRBV11-2 to TRBJ2-7; possibly TRBD1 for D (5 bases). The CDR3 length is 15 residues. The V gene's germline CDR1 is SGHAT and CDR2 FQNNGV. V shed 1 base and J shed 6 bases, with 16 bases lying between them. The CDR3 reads CASSLVGVDMSEQYF. The CDR3 DNA reads TGTGCCAGCAGCTTAGTTGGGGTGGACATGAGCGAGCAGTACTTC.

The chain joins TRBV19 to TRBJ1-2, with TRBD1 matching over 9 bases. J lost 0 bases, V lost 1 base, and 6 bases had no gene match. Germline CDR1 reads LNHDA; CDR2 reads SQIVND (reference sequence). This CDR3 region has 17 residues. In DNA form, the CDR3 reads TGTGCCAGTAGTATAGGCCCAGGGACAGGGACTAACTATGGCTACACCTTC. As protein: CASSIGPGTGTNYGYTF.

This rearrangement joins TRBV6-6 to TRBJ2-7, with 7 bases aligning to TRBD2. The CDR3 has 16 residues. V lost 5 bases to trimming and J lost 2 bases; unmatched junction nucleotides: 12. Germline-derived CDR1 and CDR2 are MNHNY and SVGAGI (reference sequence). The CDR3 bases are TGTGCCAGCAGTCCCGCCCAGGGCGGGGGACCCTACGAGCAGTACTTC. Encoded protein: CASSPAQGGGPYEQYF.